A single sample is the source of the 30 T cell receptor beta chains below, sequenced in a study of cytomegalovirus exposure and HLA in healthy donors. PCR was performed using 60 Vbeta and 13 Jbeta primers. TCRdb's copy holds only in-frame clones and misses some; the assay was immunoSEQ multiplex PCR. This sample has some 130,000 clones, with 77% found just once. The sample taken for sequencing was PBMCs. The source is a male donor in good health and CMV-seronegative.

The chain uses TRBV5-6 and TRBJ1-2, with D possibly being TRBD1 (6 bases). The CDR3 totals 16 residues. From germline, CDR1 is SGHDT and CDR2 YYEEEE. The V gene lost 0 bases and the J gene lost 2 bases, with 14 bases spanning the gap. For the CDR3, the DNA is TGTGCCAGCAGCTTGGTTCCCACAGGGTACAACTATGGCTACACCTTC. It translates to CASSLVPTGYNYGYTF.

The rearrangement uses TRBV6-5 and TRBJ1-1; D is uncertain. Germline lookup yields CDR1 MNHEY and CDR2 SVGAGI. Between the trimmed V and J ends, which lost 0 bases and 7 bases, there was a span of 18 bases. The CDR3 length is 16 residues. The CDR3, as DNA: TGTGCCAGCAGTTACTCGGGGAACGCGGGGTATGGTGAAGCTTTCTTT. It codes for CASSYSGNAGYGEAFF.

The CDR3 is CASSLTGTGVTEAFF. CDR3 sequence (DNA): TGTGCCAGCAGCTTAACAGGGACAGGGGTTACTGAAGCTTTCTTT. The rearrangement joins TRBV7-3 to TRBJ1-1, with 10 nucleotides matching TRBD1. Germline values: CDR1 SGHTA, CDR2 FQGTGA. Germline trimming cut 0 bases from V and 5 bases from J; bases unmatched to any gene: 3. This CDR3 contains 15 residues. Full variable domain (missing parts from reference TRBV7-3 and TRBJ1-1): GAGVSQTPSNKVTEKGKYVELRCDPISGHTALYWYRQSLGQGPEFLIYFQGTGAADDSGLPNDRFFAVRPEGSVSTLKIQRTERGDSAVYLCASSLTGTGVTEAFFGQGTRLTVV.

The CDR3 DNA reads TGTGCCAGTAGTTTACTAGCGGGGGGGCAAGAGACCCAGTACTTC. This encodes CASSLLAGGQETQYF. The chain joins TRBV19 to TRBJ2-5, with 13 bases aligning to TRBD2. This CDR3 contains 15 residues. The V and J ends lost 5 bases and 2 bases, in that order; junction bases with no gene match: 2. The germline CDR1 and CDR2 sequences are LNHDA and SQIVND (reference sequence).

Of note for this clone: A junction boundary mismatches the germline segment, possibly from a read error. The rearrangement joins TRBV4-1 to TRBJ2-4, with 8 bases aligning to TRBD1. The CDR3 covers 16 residues. Germline V CDR1 and CDR2: MGHRA, YSYEKL. The CDR3 nucleotides read TGCGCCAGCAGCCTCGGGACAGGCTTAGCCAAAAACAGTCAGTACTTC. Protein sequence: CASSLGTGLAKNSQYF.

The genes are TRBV4-1 and TRBJ2-3; D might be TRBD2 (6 bases). The CDR3 is 13 residues long. In germline, CDR1 is MGHRA, CDR2 YSYEKL. Trimming shortened V by 1 base and J by 5 bases, and 7 bases separated the two germline ends. The CDR3 region is CASSQGGGDTQYF. In DNA, the CDR3 is TGCGCCAGCAGCCAAGGGGGAGGAGATACGCAGTATTTT.

The CDR3 nucleotides read TGTGCCAGCAGCGGGGCCCTACTAAGTAACTATGGCTACACCTTC. It yields the protein CASSGALLSNYGYTF. The chain links TRBV7-8 to TRBJ1-2; D may be TRBD1 (5 bases). This CDR3 is 15 amino acids long. Germline CDR1 is SGHVS and CDR2 is FQNEAQ. The germline V and J ends were trimmed by 5 bases and 1 base, with 14 bases remaining between them.

The chain joins TRBV7-5 to TRBJ2-1; the tabulated D call, TRBD1, remains unverified against the DNA. TRBV7-5 is a pseudogene. This CDR3 has 14 amino acids. This CDR3 reads CARSLNRLYNEQFF. CDR3 DNA sequence: TGTGCCAGAAGCTTAAACAGGTTATACAATGAGCAGTTCTTC.

The rearrangement links TRBV18 to TRBJ2-7, with 7 nucleotides matching TRBD2. In germline, CDR1 is KGHSH, CDR2 LQKENI. V shed 5 bases, J shed 2 bases, and the junction held 6 bases outside the gene matches. The CDR3 sequence is 14 residues long. The CDR3 nucleotides read TGTGCCAGCTCAGACGCCGGGACTACCTACGAGCAGTACTTC. Translating gives CASSDAGTTYEQYF.

CDR3 region: CASSIRTGMSGNTIYF. CDR3 DNA sequence: TGTGCCAGTAGTATTCGGACAGGGATGTCTGGAAACACCATATATTTT. The chain links TRBV19 to TRBJ1-3; the match to TRBD1 covers 8 bases. V gave up 3 bases and J gave up 1 base; unmatched junction bases: 5. CDR3 length: 16 residues. Germline V gene lookup returns CDR1 LNHDA and CDR2 SQIVND (reference sequence).

Written as DNA, the CDR3 is TGTGCCAGTAGTATAGGGGGACAGGGGTACGCTGAAGCTTTCTTT. Protein product: CASSIGGQGYAEAFF. The chain uses TRBV19 and TRBJ1-1; 10 bases map to TRBD1. CDR3 length equals 15 residues. Germline V CDR1 and CDR2: LNHDA, SQIVND (reference sequence). V shed 1 base, J shed 6 bases, and the junction held 5 bases outside the gene matches.

V is TRBV11-3 and J is TRBJ2-3, with D possibly matching TRBD2 (6 bases). Germline V gives CDR1 SGHNT, CDR2 YENEEA. V shed 5 bases and J shed 4 bases, with 13 bases lying between them. The CDR3 consists of 14 residues. The CDR3 spells CASSLGLSSDTQYF. CDR3 bases: TGTGCCAGCAGCCTCGGACTAAGTTCAGATACGCAGTATTTT.

The chain uses TRBV5-4 and TRBJ1-1; 9 bases line up with TRBD1. The germline V gene encodes CDR1 SGHNT and CDR2 YYREEE (reference sequence). Trimming cost V 4 bases and J 4 bases; bases outside gene matches: 5. This CDR3 has 14 residues. CDR3: CASSGQGRGTEAFF. The CDR3 DNA is TGTGCCAGCAGCGGACAGGGGCGCGGCACTGAAGCTTTCTTT.

The chain couples TRBV27 to TRBJ1-6; TRBD1 aligns across 9 bases. The germline gives CDR1 MNHEY, CDR2 SMNVEV (reference sequence). Losses at the gene ends were 3 bases for V and 7 bases for J; bases not matched to a gene: 13. This CDR3 is built from 18 residues. For the CDR3, the DNA is TGTGCCAGCAGTTTTTGGGGAAAAAAGGGACAGGGAAATTCACCCCTCCACTTT. Its translation: CASSFWGKKGQGNSPLHF.

The V gene is TRBV5-1, the J gene TRBJ2-3; D is ambiguous. The CDR3 has 15 amino acids. Trimming took off 0 bases at V and 0 bases at J, with 8 bases between the two ends. Germline CDR1 is SGHRS and CDR2 is YFSETQ. CDR3 DNA sequence: TGCGCCAGCAGCTTGGGCGGTCCTAGCACAGATACGCAGTATTTT. It encodes CASSLGGPSTDTQYF.

The count of this clone is one. V usage is TRBV7-9 and J usage is TRBJ1-4; 7 positions match TRBD1. This CDR3 contains 16 residues. In germline, CDR1 is SEHNR, CDR2 FQNEAQ (reference sequence). With 3 bases clipped from V and 4 bases from J, the junction kept 8 bases outside the gene matches. For the CDR3, the DNA is TGTGCCAGCAGCTTGACAGGGCAGCAAGTTAATGAAAAACTGTTTTTT. Protein: CASSLTGQQVNEKLFF.

The V gene is TRBV7-9, the J gene TRBJ2-2; weak D call: TRBD2 (5 bases). The length of the CDR3 is 15 residues. Looked up from germline, CDR1 is SEHNR and CDR2 is FQNEAQ (reference sequence). V was cut by 2 bases and J by 3 bases, with 10 bases left in between. CDR3 residues: CASSLLGSYTGELFF. CDR3 in DNA: TGTGCCAGCAGCTTACTGGGGAGCTACACCGGGGAGCTGTTTTTT.

V is TRBV6-1 and J is TRBJ2-7, with 9 positions matching TRBD2. This CDR3 has 15 residues. The V and J ends lost 6 bases and 1 base, in that order; junction bases with no gene match: 7. In germline, CDR1 is MNHNS, CDR2 SASEGT. Written as DNA, the CDR3 is TGTGCCAGCAGCCTAGGACTAGCGAGATCCTACGAGCAGTACTTC. It yields the protein CASSLGLARSYEQYF.

The chain couples TRBV15 to TRBJ2-5; D gene ambiguous. The V end was cut by 0 bases, the J end by 4 bases, with 12 bases between. The germline V gene has CDR1 LNHNV and CDR2 YYDKDF (reference sequence). This CDR3 comprises 15 residues. Here the CDR3 reads CATSRDRLPGETQYF. The CDR3 coding sequence is TGTGCCACCAGCAGAGATCGGTTACCCGGAGAGACCCAGTACTTC. Drawing the rest from reference TRBV15 and TRBJ2-5, the complete variable domain is DAMVIQNPRYQVTQFGKPVTLSCSQTLNHNVMYWYQQKSSQAPKLLFHYYDKDFNNEADTPDNFQSRRPNTSFCFLDIRSPGLGDTAMYLCATSRDRLPGETQYFGPGTRLLVL.

CDR3 loop: CASSFRGGNNEQFF. The CDR3 DNA reads TGCGCCAGCAGCTTTCGCGGGGGGAACAATGAGCAGTTCTTC. The chain combines TRBV5-1 with TRBJ2-1, with 8 bases matching TRBD2. The length of the CDR3 is 14 residues. From germline, CDR1 is SGHRS and CDR2 YFSETQ. J was trimmed by 5 bases and V by 2 bases; bases with no gene match: 3. Full variable domain (missing parts from reference TRBV5-1 and TRBJ2-1): KAGVTQTPRYLIKTRGQQVTLSCSPISGHRSVSWYQQTPGQGLQFLFEYFSETQRNKGNFPGRFSGRQFSNSRSEMNVSTLELGDSALYLCASSFRGGNNEQFFGPGTRLTVL.

The V call is TRBV4-1, the J call TRBJ2-1, with 14 bases lining up with TRBD2. This CDR3 contains 16 residues. The V gene end was trimmed by 5 bases and the J gene end by 6 bases; junction bases not matched to a gene: 6. CDR1 and CDR2 (germline): MGHRA, YSYEKL. For the CDR3, the DNA is TGCGCCAGCAGCTATCGGACTAGCGGGAGGTTCAATGAGCAGTTCTTC. The encoded protein is CASSYRTSGRFNEQFF.

This chain joins TRBV7-3 and TRBJ2-3; 7 nucleotides align to TRBD2. The germline gives CDR1 SGHTA, CDR2 FQGTGA. The CDR3 extends over 15 amino acids. Trimming removed 6 bases from V and 5 bases from J; junction bases left unmatched: 11. The CDR3 bases are TGTGCCAGCAGTTGGGGGGGGTCACGACAAGATACGCAGTATTTT. As protein: CASSWGGSRQDTQYF. The variable domain in full, completed from reference TRBV7-3 and TRBJ2-3, reads GAGVSQTPSNKVTEKGKYVELRCDPISGHTALYWYRQSLGQGPEFLIYFQGTGAADDSGLPNDRFFAVRPEGSVSTLKIQRTERGDSAVYLCASSWGGSRQDTQYFGPGTRLTVL.

CDR3 in DNA: TGTGCCAGTAGTTCACCCGAAAGGGGGCTTAGCGGCTACACCTTC. The encoded protein is CASSSPERGLSGYTF. This chain connects TRBV19 to TRBJ1-2, with 7 bases identical to TRBD1. This CDR3 has 15 amino acids. Trimming took 5 bases from V and 8 from J; bases not matched to a gene: 14. Germline V gene sequence: CDR1 LNHDA, CDR2 SQIVND (reference sequence).

This clone has only a few counts. The chain links TRBV2 to TRBJ1-1; a possible D gene is TRBD1 (5 bases). In germline, CDR1 is SNHLY, CDR2 FYNNEI. Between the trimmed V and J ends, which lost 6 bases and 0 bases, there was a span of 11 bases. The CDR3 totals 14 residues. The CDR3 reads CASRYRSMNTEAFF. CDR3 nucleotides: TGTGCCAGCAGATACAGGTCGATGAACACTGAAGCTTTCTTT.

The chain is built from TRBV6-6 and TRBJ2-1; the match to TRBD2 covers 12 bases. Trimming took 6 bases from V and 7 from J; bases not matched to a gene: 7. Looked up from germline, CDR1 is MNHNY and CDR2 is SVGAGI (reference sequence). CDR3 length: 15 amino acids. CDR3 in amino acids: CASSSSGGAVNEQFF. CDR3 in DNA: TGTGCCAGCAGCTCTAGCGGGGGGGCCGTGAATGAGCAGTTCTTC.

The chain carries TRBV5-1 and TRBJ1-1, with D perhaps matching TRBD1 (6 bases). Trimming cost V 4 bases and J 6 bases, with 16 bases left between them. Germline CDR1 and CDR2: SGHRS and YFSETQ. This CDR3 has 14 amino acids. The CDR3 loop is CASSGGPGFAEAFF. The CDR3 DNA follows: TGCGCCAGCAGCGGGGGCCCGGGGTTCGCTGAAGCTTTCTTT.

This rearrangement joins TRBV7-2 to TRBJ1-1, with TRBD1 as a possible D gene (5 bases). Per the germline V gene, CDR1 is SGHTA and CDR2 is FQGNSA. The CDR3 has 13 residues. Trimming removed 1 base from V and 6 bases from J, with 9 bases in between. CDR3 bases: TGTGCCAGCAGCTTAGGGGCAGGGCCTGAAGCTTTCTTT. It specifies CASSLGAGPEAFF.

Notes on this clone: One end of the junction varies from germline; a read error may be responsible. The chain has TRBV7-7 and TRBJ2-3, with 9 nucleotides matching TRBD2. Germline V lookup: CDR1 SSHAT, CDR2 FNYEAQ (reference sequence). This CDR3 has 19 amino acids. For the CDR3, the DNA is TGTGCTAGCAGCTTATTACGATTAGGGACTAGCTGTCCCACAGATACGCAGTATTTT. This sequence encodes CASSLLRLGTSCPTDTQYF.

V is TRBV19 and J is TRBJ2-2, with 7 bases aligning to TRBD1. The junction had 9 bases not matched to a gene; V was cut back by 7 bases and J by 4 bases. This CDR3 has 15 residues. Germline V gene lookup returns CDR1 LNHDA and CDR2 SQIVND (reference sequence). CDR3 nucleotides: TGTGCCAGTACCAGACAGGGTCTTTTCACCGGGGAGCTGTTTTTT. This encodes CASTRQGLFTGELFF.

This clone occurred once. At one end the junction does not follow the germline gene, possibly because of a read error. This chain uses TRBV7-7 with TRBJ2-1, with D unresolved. This CDR3 region has 17 residues. Per germline, CDR1 SSHAT and CDR2 FNYEAQ (reference sequence). The CDR3: CASSFAASRSSYNEQFF. The CDR3 DNA reads as TGTGCTAGCAGCTTTGCGGCTTCTAGAAGCTCCTACAATGAGCAGTTCTTC.